These 14 T cell receptor beta chains originate from one sample sequenced in a study of PD-1 blockade in classical Hodgkin lymphoma. Method: immunoSEQ multiplex PCR; TCRdb's copy keeps in-frame clones and lacks some. The sample has under 65,000 clones; around 89% are singletons. All trial patients relapsed after autologous stem cell transplantation. Here the sequenced sample was peripheral blood mononuclear cells (PBMCs), taken at baseline. These TCRs come from a human donor with classical Hodgkin lymphoma.

The gene calls are TRBV4-1 and TRBJ1-1; D is perhaps TRBD1 (6 bases). This CDR3 is built from 14 residues. Trimming left V 2 bases short and J 8 bases short, with 15 bases between. Looked up from germline, CDR1 is MGHRA and CDR2 is YSYEKL. The CDR3 DNA reads as TGCGCCAGCAGCCAAAGTCGACAGGCCACCGAAGCTTTCTTT. Protein: CASSQSRQATEAFF.

The table lists this clone with a count of one. The chain is built from TRBV19 and TRBJ1-5; D unresolved. The germline V and J ends were trimmed by 2 bases and 5 bases, with 13 bases remaining between them. In germline, CDR1 is LNHDA, CDR2 SQIVND (reference sequence). The CDR3 is 15 amino acids. In nucleotides, the CDR3 is TGTGCCAGTAGTATAAATGGGGAAGTTTATCAGCCCCAGCATTTT. Translation: CASSINGEVYQPQHF.

This chain links TRBV27 with TRBJ2-2; the D gene is possibly TRBD1 (6 bases). Germline-derived CDR1 and CDR2 are MNHEY and SMNVEV (reference sequence). Trimming left V 3 bases short and J 6 bases short, with 20 bases between. The CDR3 has 17 residues. CDR3 DNA: TGTGCCAGCAGTTTGGACCCTCCCGGGACACTCGCCGGGGAGCTGTTTTTT. Its protein product is CASSLDPPGTLAGELFF.

V is TRBV9 and J is TRBJ2-3, with D tentatively TRBD1 (6 bases). The length of the CDR3 is 15 residues. Trimming pared 3 bases from V and 4 bases from J, leaving 15 bases between. The germline V gene encodes CDR1 SGDLS and CDR2 YYNGEE. The CDR3 nucleotides read TGTGCCAGCAGCGCGAGCCAGGGGCCGGCAGATACGCAGTATTTT. This encodes CASSASQGPADTQYF.

This chain uses TRBV7-2 with TRBJ1-1, with D unresolved. Germline values: CDR1 SGHTA, CDR2 FQGNSA. Trimming pared 0 bases from V and 6 bases from J, leaving 8 bases between. The CDR3 extends over 13 amino acids. In DNA form, the CDR3 reads TGTGCCAGCAGCTTAGCAGGAACCGCTGAAGCTTTCTTT. As protein: CASSLAGTAEAFF.

The rearrangement joins TRBV2 to TRBJ2-6, with 7 bases fitting TRBD1. Germline-derived CDR1 and CDR2 are SNHLY and FYNNEI. This CDR3 contains 17 residues. After removal of 6 bases from V and 0 bases from J, the junction contained 8 bases not matched to a gene. CDR3 loop: CASSRQGWSSGANVLTF. In DNA, the CDR3 is TGTGCCAGCAGCCGACAGGGATGGAGCTCTGGGGCCAACGTCCTGACTTTC.

This clone has just one count. The CDR3, as DNA: TGTGCCACTTGGGGTGGGGACAGAAACACCATATATTTT. This sequence encodes CATWGGDRNTIYF. The V call is TRBV19, the J call TRBJ1-3; weak D call: TRBD1 (6 bases). In germline, CDR1 is LNHDA, CDR2 SQIVND (reference sequence). CDR3 size: 13 residues. The V and J ends lost 10 bases and 5 bases respectively, with 15 bases between them.

CDR3 amino acids: CASQGKSYNEQFF. CDR3 nucleotides: TGTGCCAGCCAGGGTAAAAGCTACAATGAGCAGTTCTTC. The chain employs TRBV6-6 and TRBJ2-1, with D perhaps matching TRBD1 (5 bases). The CDR3 totals 13 residues. V was clipped by 8 bases and J by 3 bases, with 11 bases between them. Germline CDR1 is MNHNY and CDR2 is SVGAGI (reference sequence).

The genes are TRBV5-1 and TRBJ2-3; D is perhaps TRBD2 (6 bases). V was pared by 0 bases and J by 2 bases, with 13 bases between. The CDR3 is 16 amino acids. Per the germline V gene, CDR1 is SGHRS and CDR2 is YFSETQ. The CDR3 DNA is TGCGCCAGCAGCTTGGAAGCGGGTCTAGTCACAGATACGCAGTATTTT. This codes for CASSLEAGLVTDTQYF.

CDR3 amino acids: CASGGMKTQYF. The DNA for the CDR3 is TGTGCCAGCGGGGGGATGAAGACCCAGTACTTC. The rearrangement links TRBV2 to TRBJ2-5, with a possible D match to TRBD2 (6 bases). This CDR3 contains 11 residues. Trimming stripped 8 bases from V and 6 bases from J, with 10 bases between. Germline CDR1 is SNHLY and CDR2 is FYNNEI.

The chain combines TRBV9 with TRBJ1-2; TRBD1 agrees at 9 bases. This CDR3 region has 20 residues. V was clipped by 0 bases and J by 2 bases; unmatched bases: 17. The germline V gene encodes CDR1 SGDLS and CDR2 YYNGEE. The DNA of the CDR3 is TGTGCCAGCAGCGTAGCTGGTGTACCCATACAGGGGGCGGGGAACTATGGCTACACCTTC. The encoded protein is CASSVAGVPIQGAGNYGYTF.

The chain combines TRBV11-3 with TRBJ1-6; 10 bases are shared with TRBD1. The CDR3 runs 16 residues. The V gene's germline CDR1 is SGHNT and CDR2 YENEEA. Trimming took 1 base from V and 7 from J; bases not matched to a gene: 4. The CDR3 DNA reads as TGTGCCAGCAGCTTAGGCCCGGGACAGGGGAATTCACCCCTCCACTTT. Amino acids: CASSLGPGQGNSPLHF.

The genes are TRBV5-1 and TRBJ2-6; D might be TRBD2 (6 bases). The germline gives CDR1 SGHRS, CDR2 YFSETQ. V was cut by 3 bases and J by 0 bases, with 13 bases left in between. The CDR3 runs 17 residues. The CDR3: CASSSRREPSGANVLTF. The CDR3 nucleotides read TGCGCCAGCAGCTCCCGGAGGGAACCCTCTGGGGCCAACGTCCTGACTTTC.

The chain carries TRBV7-9 and TRBJ2-3; D call uncertain. The CDR3 totals 14 residues. The germline V and J ends were trimmed by 7 bases and 2 bases, with 13 bases remaining between them. Germline CDR1 reads SEHNR; CDR2 reads FQNEAQ (reference sequence). The CDR3 DNA reads as TGTGCCAGCATGCCACCCTTTAACACAGATACGCAGTATTTT. Translated: CASMPPFNTDTQYF. Variable domain in full (rest from reference TRBV7-9 and TRBJ2-3): DTGVSQNPRHKITKRGQNVTFRCDPISEHNRLYWYRQTLGQGPEFLTYFQNEAQLEKSRLLSDRFSAERPKGSFSTLEIQRTEQGDSAMYLCASMPPFNTDTQYFGPGTRLTVL.